The sequence of this T cell receptor beta chain was determined in a study of T cell repertoires in cytomegalovirus infection. Findings of the study overall: Across the ex vivo response, the dominant clonotypes were HLA-C-restricted CMV-specific TCR beta clonotypes.

Trimming left V 4 bases short and J 4 bases short, with 16 bases between. Germline CDR1 and CDR2: LNHDA and SQIVND (reference sequence). CDR3 size: 15 residues. TCRdb called the reads again in MiXCR, with one record for every CDR3 protein. The data contain roughly 100,000 distinct CDR3 sequences, around 45% of them singletons. This clonotype was recorded a few times. The antigen remains undetermined. This receptor was identified in a human donor in good health (CMV status not recorded). Some clones in this sample may be carry-over from other donors' samples. This specimen was CD8+ T cells from cultured PBMCs, taken from culture after CMV antigen stimulation. V usage is TRBV19 and J usage is TRBJ1-1, with D maybe TRBD1 (6 bases). CDR3 in amino acids: CASSNSWRGATEAFF. The CDR3 DNA reads as TGTGCCAGTAGTAACTCCTGGCGGGGGGCCACTGAAGCTTTCTTT.